The sequence of this T cell receptor beta chain was determined in a study of human CD8 memory T cell subsets. In germline, CDR1 is DFQATT, CDR2 SNEGSKA (reference sequence). The CDR3 length is 13 residues. CCR7+ PD-1- TIGIT- CD8+ T cells were termed stem-like memory (TSTEM). Libraries of TCR beta chains were produced by 5' RACE (UMI-labeled). TCRdb re-called the 5' RACE reads and catalogs CDR3 proteins one per entry, DNA excluded. This table lists more than 6,000 distinct CDR3 sequences. This chain links TRBV20-1 with TRBJ1-2. The sequence came from a human donor in good health. The sequencing sample was made of CD8+ stem-like memory T cells (TSCM and TCM) sorted from PBMCs. The sample's subset: stem-like memory CD8 T cells (TSTEM), CCR7+ PD-1- TIGIT-. CDR3 residues: CSARGQQDYGYTF.